This TCR beta chain appears in the sequencing data of a study of T-cell memory formation after mild COVID-19. TCRdb re-analysed the 5' RACE reads in MiXCR, keeping a single row per CDR3 protein. The table records about 250,000 distinct CDR3 sequences, approximately 15% of them present only once. From germline, CDR1 is SQVTM and CDR2 ANQGSEA. The CDR3 has 12 amino acids. Trimming took 5 bases from V and 5 from J, leaving 12 bases between them. The chain is built from TRBV29-1 and TRBJ2-5; D is undetermined. This receptor was identified in an adult woman who had mild COVID-19 (a few samples of this study predate the infection). Cell type and time point are not known. The specimen sequenced was PBMCs or a T cell subset sorted from them (not recorded which). This CDR3 reads CSVWSGVETQYF. The CDR3, as DNA: TGCAGCGTTTGGAGTGGGGTTGAGACCCAGTACTTC.